A single sample is the source of the 7 T cell receptor beta chains below, sequenced in a study of shared T cell receptors in the human thymus. Produced via immunoSEQ multiplex PCR; TCRdb's table is partial and in-frame only. Counted here are some 700,000 clones, approximately 90% occurring once; the ten biggest clones make up approximately 0.011%. The same specimen was also included in a second study, on human thymus T cells.

Sequencing was carried out using thymocytes. The source of these receptors is a boy younger than two with a congenital heart defect.

The chain carries TRBV30 and TRBJ2-1, with D possibly being TRBD1 (5 bases). Germline CDR1 is GTSNPN and CDR2 is SVGIG (reference sequence). The CDR3 contains 18 residues. V was clipped by 0 bases and J by 2 bases, with 20 bases between them. Here the CDR3 DNA reads TGTGCCTGGAGTGTACCTTATGCAGGGAAGTTACCCTACAATGAGCAGTTCTTC. It is translated as CAWSVPYAGKLPYNEQFF.

The chain combines TRBV5-1 with TRBJ1-1; D is unresolved. The CDR3 covers 18 residues. CDR1 and CDR2 (germline): SGHRS, YFSETQ. V was shortened by 2 bases and J by 1 base, with 21 bases between the two germline ends. The CDR3 is CASSFARGSTFKNTEAFF. The CDR3 DNA is TGCGCCAGCAGCTTCGCTCGGGGTTCGACTTTCAAGAACACTGAAGCTTTCTTT.

This sequence joins TRBV11-2 and TRBJ2-1; 8 nucleotides align to TRBD2. Germline V gene data show CDR1 as SGHAT and CDR2 as FQNNGV. V shed 5 bases, J shed 6 bases, and the junction held 12 bases outside the gene matches. The CDR3 is 16 residues long. CDR3 bases: TGTGCCAGCAGCCAAAGGGGTCCGGGAGGGCCCAATGAGCAGTTCTTC. It yields the protein CASSQRGPGGPNEQFF.

The CDR3 DNA reads as TGTGCCAGCAGCGCCGGGACAGGGAGTGATCAGCCCCAGCATTTT. Translation: CASSAGTGSDQPQHF. V usage is TRBV6-1 and J usage is TRBJ1-5; 9 nucleotides agree with TRBD1. The trim removed 6 bases at V and 5 bases at J, leaving 8 bases unmatched. The CDR3 contains 15 residues. Germline V CDR1 and CDR2: MNHNS, SASEGT.

This chain joins TRBV19 and TRBJ2-7; the D gene is possibly TRBD1 (5 bases). Germline loops: CDR1 LNHDA, CDR2 SQIVND (reference sequence). This CDR3 contains 14 residues. Trimming removed 7 bases at V and 2 bases at J, with 15 bases between. The CDR3 region is CASKGWTNPYEQYF. DNA of the CDR3: TGTGCCAGTAAAGGCTGGACAAACCCCTACGAGCAGTACTTC.

This clone was seen only once. The gene calls are TRBV4-3 and TRBJ1-5, with 8 bases lining up with TRBD1. CDR3 length: 16 residues. Germline CDR1 is LGHNA and CDR2 is YSLEER. Germline trimming cut 5 bases from V and 3 bases from J; bases unmatched to any gene: 9. The chain's CDR3 is CASSADRGSSNQPQHF. CDR3 sequence (DNA): TGCGCCAGCAGCGCCGACAGGGGATCCTCCAATCAGCCCCAGCATTTT.

The chain links TRBV6-5 to TRBJ2-2, with D possibly matching TRBD2 (6 bases). CDR1 is MNHEY and CDR2 is SVGAGI in the germline V gene. Trimming removed 6 bases at V and 6 bases at J, with 17 bases between. This CDR3 contains 15 residues. The CDR3: CASRRRGTQAGELFF. As DNA, the CDR3 is TGTGCCAGCAGAAGACGCGGGACCCAGGCCGGGGAGCTGTTTTTT.